A single T cell receptor beta chain is shown here with its context. The source of the sample is a study of blood T cell repertoires in COVID-19. Repertoires were generated with immunoSEQ multiplex PCR, while TCRdb's copy carries only in-frame clones and drops some. The sample lists a few hundred thousand clones; approximately 90% were seen once. The CDR3 loop spans 18 amino acids. The germline V gene has CDR1 LNHNV and CDR2 YYDKDF (reference sequence). The ends lost 1 base at V and 2 bases at J; junction bases unmatched: 13. The chain employs TRBV15 and TRBJ2-7; the match to TRBD2 covers 8 bases. The sequencing input was peripheral blood. The TCR comes from a man between 18 and 35 years old with COVID-19, enrolled during active disease. This CDR3 is CATSRVVVNSGIPYEQYF. In nucleotides, the CDR3 is TGTGCCACCAGCAGAGTTGTGGTGAATAGCGGGATACCCTACGAGCAGTACTTC.